This TCR beta chain was recovered during a study of CD8 T cells in Susac syndrome. Whole-study findings and limits: It was acknowledged in the study that its TCR sequencing and HLA analysis involved a relatively small number of individuals.

TCR beta from blood CD8+ and CD4+ T cells was sequenced. FACS enriched CD8+ TEMRA cells, while bulk CD8+ and CD4+ were negatively isolated. It was with random hexamers that roughly 0.45 to 1 ug RNA was reverse transcribed. The method of amplification for TCR beta CDR3 was immunoSEQ multiplex PCR, covering 54 Vbeta and 13 Jbeta. One entry per CDR3 protein, called by TCRdb with MiXCR from the immunoSEQ multiplex PCR reads. The table has about 52,000 distinct CDR3 sequences, 85% to 95% seen once. In regard to this clonotype: Its cognate antigen is unknown.

This receptor was obtained from a human donor with multiple sclerosis. Input material: CD8+ T cells from PBMCs.

DNA for the CDR3: TGTGCCAGCAAAAGGGCAGTAGAAACCGGGGAGCTGTTTTTT. Translating gives CASKRAVETGELFF. This chain connects TRBV2 to TRBJ2-2; the D is unclear. V was cut by 7 bases and J by 5 bases, with 14 bases left in between. Germline CDR1 is SNHLY and CDR2 is FYNNEI. This CDR3 has 14 amino acids.